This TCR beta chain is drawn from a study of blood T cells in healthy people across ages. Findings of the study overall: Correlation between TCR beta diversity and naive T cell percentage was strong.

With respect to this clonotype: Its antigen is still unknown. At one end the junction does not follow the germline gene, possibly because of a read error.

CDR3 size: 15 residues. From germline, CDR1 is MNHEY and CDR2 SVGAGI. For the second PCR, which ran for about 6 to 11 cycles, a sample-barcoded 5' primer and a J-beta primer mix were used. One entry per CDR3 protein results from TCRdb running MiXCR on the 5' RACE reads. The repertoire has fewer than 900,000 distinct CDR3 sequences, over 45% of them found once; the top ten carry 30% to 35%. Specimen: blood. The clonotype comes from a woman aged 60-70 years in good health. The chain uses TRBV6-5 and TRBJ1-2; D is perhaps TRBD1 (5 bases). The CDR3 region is CAGSYASVGDYGYTF. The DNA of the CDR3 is TGTGCCGGCAGTTACGCGAGTGTAGGGGACTATGGCTACACCTTC.